These 11 T cell receptor beta chains came from one sample sequenced in a study of monozygotic twins with inflammatory bowel disease. After re-calling the 5' RACE reads, TCRdb lists one entry per CDR3 protein, DNA absent. The sample shows about 330,000 distinct CDR3 sequences, and approximately 2% sits with its ten largest clones. Sequencing used blood. The receptors come from a human donor with ulcerative colitis or Crohn's disease, or a healthy co-twin of an affected twin (not recorded which).

The CDR3 region is CASSPSPDNRADEKLFF. The chain uses TRBV19 and TRBJ1-4; without DNA, the TCRdb call of TRBD1 cannot be checked. CDR3 size: 17 residues. From germline, CDR1 is LNHDA and CDR2 SQIVND (reference sequence).

The J gene is TRBJ1-6, the V gene TRBV5-1; TCRdb's D call, TRBD1, is unchecked because there is no DNA. CDR3 length: 14 amino acids. Germline-derived CDR1 and CDR2 are SGHRS and YFSETQ. The CDR3 is CASSLGGASAPLHF.

The chain joins TRBV29-1 to TRBJ2-7; the D call of TRBD2 rests on TCRdb alone, since no DNA is present to check it. Germline V lookup: CDR1 SQVTM, CDR2 ANQGSEA. The CDR3 consists of 17 residues. The chain's CDR3 is CSYPHVASGPSSYEQYF.

The chain links TRBV20-1 to TRBJ2-7; TCRdb returns TRBD2, unconfirmable since there is no DNA. This CDR3 contains 15 residues. Germline V lookup: CDR1 DFQATT, CDR2 SNEGSKA (reference sequence). The CDR3 loop reads CSARGGTYVSYEQYF.

This chain links TRBV20-1 with TRBJ1-3. This CDR3 comprises 14 residues. CDR1 is DFQATT, CDR2 SNEGSKA, per germline (reference sequence). The CDR3 spells CSASAGSSGNTIYF.

The rearrangement uses TRBV18 and TRBJ1-2; TCRdb's D gene call, TRBD1, goes unchecked for lack of DNA. This CDR3 spans 17 amino acids. Germline V CDR1 and CDR2: KGHSH, LQKENI. The CDR3 protein is CASSPPGFGGRSYGYTF.

The chain links TRBV2 to TRBJ2-5; absent DNA, TCRdb's TRBD1 call cannot be checked. The CDR3 loop spans 16 amino acids. Germline loops: CDR1 SNHLY, CDR2 FYNNEI. This CDR3 reads CASSEGPGTGMETQYF.

The CDR3 spells CASSPPKRGLHYGYTF. The genes are TRBV12-3 or TRBV12-4 and TRBJ1-2; checking the TCRdb D call of TRBD1 is not possible without DNA. This CDR3 is built from 16 residues.

This chain links TRBV11-3 with TRBJ2-2; checking the TCRdb D call of TRBD1 is not possible without DNA. Germline-derived CDR1 and CDR2 are SGHNT and YENEEA. This CDR3 has 16 residues. CDR3 protein: CASSFRGSSDTGELFF.

This chain links TRBV6-4 with TRBJ1-1; the D gene TCRdb calls, TRBD1, cannot be checked with no DNA. The length of the CDR3 is 13 residues. Germline loops: CDR1 MRHNA, CDR2 SNTAGT. CDR3 sequence reads: CASQEQANTEAFF.

This rearrangement joins TRBV30 to TRBJ2-1; TCRdb picks TRBD2, but there is no DNA to check that call. The CDR3 has 13 residues. The germline gives CDR1 GTSNPN, CDR2 SVGIG (reference sequence). The CDR3 loop is CAWSATSYLSQFF.